The TCR beta chain described here comes from a study of T cell changes during pregnancy in multiple sclerosis. Germline CDR1 and CDR2: LNHDA and SQIVND (reference sequence). The CDR3 length is 14 residues. J gave up 7 bases and V 9 bases, and 7 bases lay outside the gene matches. Clones were read by immunoSEQ multiplex PCR, and TCRdb kept only the in-frame ones, dropping some. The data show more than 95,000 clones, roughly 92% seen once. The TCR was taken from a female donor with multiple sclerosis, enrolled in a pregnancy study. The chain carries TRBV19 and TRBJ2-1, with TRBD1 matching 12 bases. The material was peripheral blood, obtained after pregnancy. Written as DNA, the CDR3 is TGTGCCAGCTCCCGGGACAGGGGGCTAAATGAGCAGTTCTTC. As protein: CASSRDRGLNEQFF.